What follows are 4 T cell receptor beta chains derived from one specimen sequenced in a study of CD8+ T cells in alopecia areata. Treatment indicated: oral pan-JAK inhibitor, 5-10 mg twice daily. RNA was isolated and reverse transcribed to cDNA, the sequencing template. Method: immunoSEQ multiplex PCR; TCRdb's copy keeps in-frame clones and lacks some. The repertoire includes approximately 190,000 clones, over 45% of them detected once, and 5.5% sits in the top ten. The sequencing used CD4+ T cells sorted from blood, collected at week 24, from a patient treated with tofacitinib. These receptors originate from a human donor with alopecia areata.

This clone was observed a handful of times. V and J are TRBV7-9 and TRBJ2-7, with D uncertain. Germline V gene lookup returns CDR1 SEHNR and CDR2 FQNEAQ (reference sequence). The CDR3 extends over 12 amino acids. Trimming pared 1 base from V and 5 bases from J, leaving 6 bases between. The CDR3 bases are TGTGCCAGCAGCTTAGATGTCGACGAGCAGTACTTC. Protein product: CASSLDVDEQYF.

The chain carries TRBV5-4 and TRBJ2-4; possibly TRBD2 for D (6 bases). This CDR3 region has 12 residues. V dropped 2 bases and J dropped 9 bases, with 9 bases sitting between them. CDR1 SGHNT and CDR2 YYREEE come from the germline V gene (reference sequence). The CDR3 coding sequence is TGTGCCAGCAGCTTACGGGGGACCATTCAGTACTTC. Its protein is CASSLRGTIQYF.

The CDR3: CAWSMDSYEQYF. CDR3 DNA: TGTGCCTGGAGTATGGACTCCTACGAGCAGTACTTC. The J gene is TRBJ2-7, the V gene TRBV30; no reliable D call. Trimming cost V 2 bases and J 0 bases, with 5 bases left between them. CDR3 size: 12 residues. Germline-derived CDR1 and CDR2 are GTSNPN and SVGIG (reference sequence).

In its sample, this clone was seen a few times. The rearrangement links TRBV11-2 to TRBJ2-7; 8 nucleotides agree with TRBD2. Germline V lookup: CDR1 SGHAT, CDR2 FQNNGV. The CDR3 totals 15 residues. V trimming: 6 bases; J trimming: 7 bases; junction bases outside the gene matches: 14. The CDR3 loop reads CASSVNREGSGEQYF. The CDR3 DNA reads TGTGCCAGCAGTGTCAATCGGGAGGGTTCTGGGGAGCAGTACTTC.